Listed below are T cell receptor beta chains from one sample, sequenced in a study of OX40 agonist ivuxolimab in advanced cancers. TCRdb's table, derived via immunoSEQ multiplex PCR, lists solely in-frame clones and lacks some. The sample contains tens of thousands of clones, roughly nine tenths of which appear only once. Sequenced material: CD4+ or CD8+ T cells sorted from blood, taken in a trial of the OX40 agonist ivuxolimab. Every receptor here comes from an adult with an advanced solid tumor such as melanoma, head and neck, liver or kidney cancer. The CDR3 runs from the conserved cysteine through the conserved F or W. A D gene is named only where the DNA matches it firmly. The listing skips clone size in some rows; elsewhere it reads once, few, many or a size class.

CDR3nt | CDR3aa | v_gene | abundance | j_gene | d_gene
TGTGCCAGCAGTCCCGGGACAGGGGGCCTCTACGAGCAGTACTTC | CASSPGTGGLYEQYF | TRBV7-6 | - | TRBJ2-7 | TRBD1
TGTGCCAGCAGCCAAGACCGGGGAAGGGATGGCTACACCTTC | CASSQDRGRDGYTF | TRBV7-8 | - | TRBJ1-2 | -
TGCAGCGTTGATGTACCAGGGACTGGTGGCGGCTACACCTTC | CSVDVPGTGGGYTF | TRBV29-1 | - | TRBJ1-2 | -
TGTGCCAGCAGTTCCTCCGTGGGACAGGTTTACAATGAGCAGTTCTTC | CASSSSVGQVYNEQFF | TRBV6-6 | - | TRBJ2-1 | TRBD1
TGCGCCAGCAGCCAAGAGAGGGCAGAAACCTACGAGCAGTACTTC | CASSQERAETYEQYF | TRBV5-4 | once | TRBJ2-7 | -
TGTGCCAGCAGCTTAGATGCGACTATGGAGGAGCAGTTCTTC | CASSLDATMEEQFF | TRBV11-3 | - | TRBJ2-1 | -
TGCGCCAGCAGCTCAGAACAGGGAGAAGCTTTCTTT | CASSSEQGEAFF | TRBV4-1 | - | TRBJ1-1 | -
TGTGCCAGCAGCTTAGCGGGTCTGTATGAGCAGTTCTTC | CASSLAGLYEQFF | TRBV7-9 | - | TRBJ2-1 | -
TGTGCCAGCAGCCCCGTAGGGGAGAGGCGGGAGACCCAGTACTTC | CASSPVGERRETQYF | TRBV7-9 | - | TRBJ2-5 | -
TGTGCCAGCAGTGTCGGACAGAATGCCTACAATGAGCAGTTCTTC | CASSVGQNAYNEQFF | TRBV6-1 | once | TRBJ2-1 | -
TGTGCCAGCAGTCTTAACGGACTAGCGGGGGGGCAGGAGACCCAGTACTTC | CASSLNGLAGGQETQYF | TRBV27 | - | TRBJ2-5 | TRBD2
TGTGCCACCAGCATCTTCCCAGGGGAGCTGTTTTTT | CATSIFPGELFF | TRBV15 | - | TRBJ2-2 | -
TGTGCCAGCAGCTTGGGGGACAGGGGGCTCGACGAGCAGTACTTC | CASSLGDRGLDEQYF | TRBV5-5 | once | TRBJ2-7 | TRBD1
TGTGCCAGCAGTGTCCGAAAGGGCCTGAACTATGGCTACACCTTC | CASSVRKGLNYGYTF | TRBV6-1 | - | TRBJ1-2 | -
TGTGCCAGCAGCTTAACCGGGACTGAAGCTTTCTTT | CASSLTGTEAFF | TRBV7-3 | once | TRBJ1-1 | -